This T cell receptor beta chain stems from a study of blood T cell repertoires in COVID-19. Across the whole study: Specimens from acute and convalescent COVID-19 originated in the United States, Italy and Spain.

The J segment lost 7 bases and the V segment lost 0 bases, leaving 6 bases of the junction unmatched. The CDR3 is 16 amino acids. Germline V gene lookup returns CDR1 ENHRY and CDR2 SYGVKD. Clones were read by immunoSEQ multiplex PCR, and TCRdb kept only the in-frame ones, dropping some. The table records roughly 250,000 clones, roughly 84% of them present only once. This sequence originates from a man aged 50 or older with active or convalescent COVID-19. V gene TRBV10-3 combines with J gene TRBJ1-6, with 7 bases lining up with TRBD1. The sample taken for sequencing was peripheral blood. CDR3: CAISESTQGTNSPLHF. In DNA form, the CDR3 reads TGTGCCATCAGTGAGTCGACACAGGGGACGAATTCACCCCTCCACTTT.